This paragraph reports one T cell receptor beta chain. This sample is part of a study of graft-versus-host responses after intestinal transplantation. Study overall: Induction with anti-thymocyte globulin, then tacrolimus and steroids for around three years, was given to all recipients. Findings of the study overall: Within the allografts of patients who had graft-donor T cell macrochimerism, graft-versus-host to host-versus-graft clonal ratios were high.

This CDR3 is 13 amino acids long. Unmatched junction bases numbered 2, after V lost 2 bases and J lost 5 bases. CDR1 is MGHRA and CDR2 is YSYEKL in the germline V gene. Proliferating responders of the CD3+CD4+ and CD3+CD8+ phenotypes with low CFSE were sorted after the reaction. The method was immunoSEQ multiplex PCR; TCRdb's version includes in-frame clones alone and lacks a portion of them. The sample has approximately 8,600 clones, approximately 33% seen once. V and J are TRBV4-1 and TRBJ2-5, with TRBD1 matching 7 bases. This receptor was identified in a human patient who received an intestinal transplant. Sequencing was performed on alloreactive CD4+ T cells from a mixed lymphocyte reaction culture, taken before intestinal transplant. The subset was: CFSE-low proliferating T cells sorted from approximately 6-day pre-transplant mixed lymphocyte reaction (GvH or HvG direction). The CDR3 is CASSQQQGETQYF. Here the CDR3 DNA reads TGCGCCAGCAGCCAACAACAGGGGGAGACCCAGTACTTC.